This is a list of T cell receptor beta chains from one sample in a study of T cells in tuberculosis. The method was immunoSEQ multiplex PCR; TCRdb's version includes in-frame clones alone and lacks a portion of them. The profile shows tens of thousands of clones, under 95% of them singletons. The sample taken for sequencing was CD1b-GMM tetramer-negative cells sorted from PBMCs. Source of these receptors: an adult woman with latent tuberculosis. Each CDR3 is given with its conserved first and last residue. A D gene is named only where the DNA matches it firmly.

d_call	v_call	j_call	cdr3_aa	cdr3_nt
TRBD1	TRBV11-1	TRBJ2-7	CASSRDSTYEQYF	TGTGCCAGCAGCCGGGACAGTACCTACGAGCAGTACTTC
TRBD2	TRBV7-2	TRBJ2-3	CASSLGSGGSDTQYF	TGTGCCAGCAGCCTGGGTAGCGGGGGCTCAGATACGCAGTATTTT
TRBD1	TRBV19	TRBJ1-2	CASSATGTGTNYGYTF	TGTGCCAGTAGTGCTACAGGGACAGGCACTAACTATGGCTACACCTTC
.	TRBV5-8	TRBJ2-1	CASSLGTSAYNEQFF	TGTGCCAGCAGCTTGGGGACAAGCGCCTACAATGAGCAGTTCTTC
TRBD1	TRBV14	TRBJ1-6	CASSRPGTGLSPLHF	TGTGCCAGCAGCCGCCCCGGGACAGGGCTATCACCCCTCCACTTT
TRBD1	TRBV5-1	TRBJ1-3	CASSSGTGVSGNTIYF	TGCGCCAGCAGCTCCGGGACAGGGGTTTCTGGAAACACCATATATTTT
TRBD1	TRBV2	TRBJ1-6	CASSTGDGGIYNSPLHF	TGTGCCAGCAGTACAGGGGATGGAGGGATCTATAATTCACCCCTCCACTTT
.	TRBV29-1	TRBJ1-5	CSVVGLNQAQHF	TGCAGCGTTGTCGGCCTAAATCAGGCCCAGCATTTT
TRBD1	TRBV28	TRBJ1-5	CASSLWAGGAGGQPQHF	TGTGCCAGCAGTTTATGGGCGGGGGGGGCAGGGGGTCAGCCCCAGCATTTT
.	TRBV5-1	TRBJ1-1	CASSWGQNTEAFF	TGCGCCAGCAGCTGGGGACAGAACACTGAAGCTTTCTTT
TRBD1	TRBV19	TRBJ2-5	CASSIVDRPQETQYF	TGTGCCAGTAGTATAGTGGACAGGCCCCAAGAGACCCAGTACTTC
.	TRBV21-1	TRBJ2-3	CASIKERGQPDTQYF	TGTGCCAGCATCAAAGAGCGGGGACAACCAGATACGCAGTATTTT
.	TRBV6-5	TRBJ2-3	CASSYSERYRVDTQYF	TGTGCCAGCAGTTACTCCGAAAGATACAGGGTAGATACGCAGTATTTT